Listed below are T cell receptor beta chains from one sample, sequenced in a study of blood T cell repertoires in COVID-19. TCRdb's table, derived via immunoSEQ multiplex PCR, lists solely in-frame clones and lacks some. The sample carries about 86,000 clones, around 82% recorded once. The sample was peripheral blood. These receptors were taken from a woman older than 75 with acute or convalescent COVID-19. CDR3s include the opening cysteine and the closing phenylalanine or tryptophan. The D gene is left open where the match is weak. Some rows mark clone size as missing; the rest say once, few, many or name a class of expanded clone.

j_gene: TRBJ2-7
d_gene: TRBD1
abundance: NA
v_gene: TRBV7-2
CDR3aa: CASSLEPTGAYEQYF
CDR3nt: TGTGCCAGCAGCTTGGAACCTACAGGGGCCTACGAGCAGTACTTC

j_gene: TRBJ1-6
d_gene: NA
abundance: NA
v_gene: TRBV2
CDR3aa: CASSEDQGGNSPLHF
CDR3nt: TGTGCCAGCAGTGAAGACCAGGGAGGCAATTCACCCCTCCACTTT

j_gene: TRBJ2-7
d_gene: TRBD2
abundance: NA
v_gene: TRBV11-2
CDR3aa: CASSRREGAYEQYF
CDR3nt: TGTGCCAGCAGCCGCCGGGAGGGGGCCTACGAGCAGTACTTC

j_gene: TRBJ2-5
d_gene: TRBD1
abundance: few
v_gene: TRBV5-1
CDR3aa: CASSVSGGQETQYF
CDR3nt: TGCGCCAGCAGCGTATCAGGGGGCCAAGAGACCCAGTACTTC

j_gene: TRBJ1-3
d_gene: TRBD1
abundance: few
v_gene: TRBV19
CDR3aa: CASSMVQGARGNTIYF
CDR3nt: TGTGCCAGTAGTATGGTACAGGGGGCGCGAGGAAACACCATATATTTT

j_gene: TRBJ2-7
d_gene: TRBD2
abundance: NA
v_gene: TRBV7-8
CDR3aa: CASSFGGSSYEQYF
CDR3nt: TGTGCCAGCAGCTTTGGCGGGAGCTCCTACGAGCAGTACTTC

j_gene: TRBJ2-1
d_gene: NA
abundance: NA
v_gene: TRBV12-2
CDR3aa: CASRLMGLGNDEQFF
CDR3nt: TGTGCAAGTCGTCTCATGGGGCTTGGAAACGATGAGCAGTTCTTC

j_gene: TRBJ2-5
d_gene: TRBD2
abundance: NA
v_gene: TRBV3-1/TRBV3-2
CDR3aa: CASRGLAGSQATQYF
CDR3nt: TGTGCCAGCCGGGGACTAGCGGGTTCCCAAGCCACCCAGTACTTC

j_gene: TRBJ2-7
d_gene: TRBD1
abundance: many
v_gene: TRBV5-5
CDR3aa: CASSWRTGGSYEQYF
CDR3nt: TGTGCCAGCAGCTGGCGGACAGGGGGCTCCTACGAGCAGTACTTC

j_gene: TRBJ2-3
d_gene: NA
abundance: few
v_gene: TRBV3-1/TRBV3-2
CDR3aa: CASSQDTRDTQYF
CDR3nt: TGTGCCAGCAGCCAAGACACTAGGGATACGCAGTATTTT

j_gene: TRBJ1-4
d_gene: NA
abundance: NA
v_gene: TRBV2
CDR3aa: CASSEGPYRFF
CDR3nt: TGTGCCAGCAGTGAAGGGCCGTACCGCTTCTTT

j_gene: TRBJ2-3
d_gene: NA
abundance: NA
v_gene: TRBV7-8
CDR3aa: CASSSSPGVGTDTQYF
CDR3nt: TGTGCCAGCAGCTCTAGCCCAGGGGTAGGGACAGATACGCAGTATTTT

j_gene: TRBJ1-6
d_gene: TRBD1
abundance: NA
v_gene: TRBV5-5
CDR3aa: CASSLAWTGPHSPLHF
CDR3nt: TGTGCCAGCAGCTTGGCTTGGACAGGCCCGCATTCACCCCTCCACTTT

j_gene: TRBJ2-5
d_gene: TRBD2
abundance: NA
v_gene: TRBV5-4
CDR3aa: CASSSATGLAEETQYF
CDR3nt: TGTGCCAGCAGCTCCGCAACCGGCCTAGCGGAAGAGACCCAGTACTTC

j_gene: TRBJ2-7
d_gene: NA
abundance: NA
v_gene: TRBV7-8
CDR3aa: CASSLRTGGYEQYF
CDR3nt: TGTGCCAGCAGCTTGAGGACCGGGGGCTACGAGCAGTACTTC

j_gene: TRBJ2-2
d_gene: TRBD2
abundance: NA
v_gene: TRBV7-2
CDR3aa: CASSLSAGGPRELFF
CDR3nt: TGTGCCAGCAGCTTATCAGCGGGAGGGCCTCGGGAGCTGTTTTTT

j_gene: TRBJ2-5
d_gene: NA
abundance: NA
v_gene: TRBV5-8
CDR3aa: CASSFRGAETQYF
CDR3nt: TGTGCCAGCAGCTTCAGGGGGGCGGAGACCCAGTACTTC

j_gene: TRBJ2-2
d_gene: NA
abundance: NA
v_gene: TRBV3-1/TRBV3-2
CDR3aa: CASSQEQGNTGELFF
CDR3nt: TGTGCCAGCAGCCAAGAACAGGGGAACACCGGGGAGCTGTTTTTT

j_gene: TRBJ1-2
d_gene: NA
abundance: NA
v_gene: TRBV5-1
CDR3aa: CASSVTASSNYGYTF
CDR3nt: TGCGCCAGCAGCGTGACAGCCAGCTCGAACTATGGCTACACCTTC

j_gene: TRBJ2-6
d_gene: NA
abundance: NA
v_gene: TRBV5-4
CDR3aa: CASSLARTGANVLTF
CDR3nt: TGTGCCAGCAGCCTTGCTAGGACTGGGGCCAACGTCCTGACTTTC

j_gene: TRBJ2-2
d_gene: NA
abundance: NA
v_gene: TRBV5-1
CDR3aa: CASSLAPGAPNGELFF
CDR3nt: TGCGCCAGCAGCTTGGCTCCGGGAGCCCCTAACGGGGAGCTGTTTTTT

j_gene: TRBJ1-5
d_gene: NA
abundance: NA
v_gene: TRBV10-3
CDR3aa: CATRQFDSNQPQHF
CDR3nt: TGTGCCACCAGACAGTTTGATAGCAATCAGCCCCAGCATTTT

j_gene: TRBJ2-2
d_gene: NA
abundance: NA
v_gene: TRBV6-5
CDR3aa: CASRAGVGELFF
CDR3nt: TGTGCCAGCAGGGCAGGCGTTGGGGAGCTGTTTTTT

j_gene: TRBJ1-5
d_gene: TRBD1
abundance: NA
v_gene: TRBV5-1
CDR3aa: CASSLDGGQDQPQHF
CDR3nt: TGCGCCAGCAGCTTGGATGGGGGACAGGATCAGCCCCAGCATTTT

j_gene: TRBJ2-1
d_gene: TRBD1
abundance: once
v_gene: TRBV6-5
CDR3aa: CASSYTPGQTFNEQFF
CDR3nt: TGTGCCAGCAGTTACACACCGGGACAGACCTTCAATGAGCAGTTCTTC

j_gene: TRBJ2-7
d_gene: NA
abundance: NA
v_gene: TRBV2
CDR3aa: CASSDPPTYEQYF
CDR3nt: TGTGCCAGCAGTGACCCCCCAACCTACGAGCAGTACTTC

j_gene: TRBJ2-2
d_gene: TRBD2
abundance: NA
v_gene: TRBV7-3
CDR3aa: CASSSGGGYNTGELFF
CDR3nt: TGTGCCAGCAGCTCCGGGGGGGGCTACAACACCGGGGAGCTGTTTTTT

j_gene: TRBJ2-4
d_gene: NA
abundance: NA
v_gene: TRBV2
CDR3aa: CASRDPRQIAKNIQYF
CDR3nt: TGTGCCAGCAGAGACCCCCGACAGATAGCCAAAAACATTCAGTACTTC

j_gene: TRBJ1-6
d_gene: NA
abundance: NA
v_gene: TRBV11-3
CDR3aa: CASSLDSGGEPLHF
CDR3nt: TGTGCCAGCAGCCTAGACAGCGGGGGGGAACCCCTCCACTTT

j_gene: TRBJ2-7
d_gene: NA
abundance: NA
v_gene: TRBV5-1
CDR3aa: CASSGGGGSYEQYF
CDR3nt: TGCGCCAGCTCAGGAGGGGGGGGCTCCTACGAGCAGTACTTC

j_gene: TRBJ2-5
d_gene: NA
abundance: NA
v_gene: TRBV28
CDR3aa: CASSREPKSAQYF
CDR3nt: TGTGCCAGCAGTAGGGAGCCGAAGTCGGCCCAGTACTTC

j_gene: TRBJ1-6
d_gene: TRBD1
abundance: NA
v_gene: TRBV6-5
CDR3aa: CASRGRDRGSPLHF
CDR3nt: TGTGCCAGCCGAGGCCGGGACAGAGGTTCACCCCTCCACTTT

j_gene: TRBJ1-6
d_gene: NA
abundance: NA
v_gene: TRBV27
CDR3aa: CASSFRERNSPLHF
CDR3nt: TGTGCCAGCAGTTTCCGGGAACGCAATTCACCCCTCCACTTT

j_gene: TRBJ2-7
d_gene: NA
abundance: NA
v_gene: TRBV28
CDR3aa: CASSLDRFDEQYF
CDR3nt: TGTGCCAGCAGCCTAGACAGGTTCGACGAGCAGTACTTC

j_gene: TRBJ1-2
d_gene: NA
abundance: once
v_gene: TRBV7-3
CDR3aa: CASSNRQTGYTF
CDR3nt: TGTGCCAGCAGCAACCGACAGACAGGCTACACCTTC

j_gene: TRBJ1-1
d_gene: NA
abundance: NA
v_gene: TRBV29-1
CDR3aa: CSSSGFGGTEAFF
CDR3nt: TGCAGCTCGTCAGGTTTCGGGGGCACTGAAGCTTTCTTT

j_gene: TRBJ2-7
d_gene: TRBD1
abundance: once
v_gene: TRBV11-2
CDR3aa: CASSLGQRSYEQYF
CDR3nt: TGTGCCAGCAGCTTGGGACAGCGCTCCTACGAGCAGTACTTC

j_gene: TRBJ2-5
d_gene: TRBD1
abundance: NA
v_gene: TRBV5-1
CDR3aa: CASYGTGGPEETQYF
CDR3nt: TGCGCCAGTTACGGGACAGGGGGACCCGAAGAGACCCAGTACTTC

j_gene: TRBJ2-7
d_gene: NA
abundance: NA
v_gene: TRBV24-1
CDR3aa: CATSDLPCAYEQYF
CDR3nt: TGTGCCACCAGTGATTTGCCATGCGCCTACGAGCAGTACTTC

j_gene: TRBJ2-7
d_gene: TRBD2
abundance: NA
v_gene: TRBV7-3
CDR3aa: CASSFLAGGAPIEQYF
CDR3nt: TGTGCCAGCAGCTTTTTAGCGGGAGGAGCCCCAATAGAGCAGTACTTC

j_gene: TRBJ2-3
d_gene: TRBD1
abundance: NA
v_gene: TRBV6-5
CDR3aa: CASRGDRMSLNTQYF
CDR3nt: TGTGCCAGCAGGGGGGACAGGATGAGTCTTAATACGCAGTATTTT

j_gene: TRBJ2-5
d_gene: NA
abundance: once
v_gene: TRBV9
CDR3aa: CASSVDEGVVETQYF
CDR3nt: TGTGCCAGCAGCGTAGACGAGGGCGTAGTGGAGACCCAGTACTTC

j_gene: TRBJ1-2
d_gene: TRBD1
abundance: NA
v_gene: TRBV6-5
CDR3aa: CASRNSGQAYGYTF
CDR3nt: TGTGCCAGCAGGAACTCGGGACAGGCCTATGGCTACACCTTC

j_gene: TRBJ2-7
d_gene: TRBD2
abundance: few
v_gene: TRBV7-2
CDR3aa: CASSLEGTSGRYEQYF
CDR3nt: TGTGCCAGCAGCCTCGAGGGGACTAGCGGGAGGTACGAGCAGTACTTC

j_gene: TRBJ1-2
d_gene: NA
abundance: NA
v_gene: TRBV4-2
CDR3aa: CASSQDAGSRYTF
CDR3nt: TGTGCCAGCAGCCAAGACGCGGGTTCGCGCTACACCTTC

j_gene: TRBJ2-1
d_gene: TRBD1
abundance: NA
v_gene: TRBV27
CDR3aa: CASSLRPSGTGGFNEQFF
CDR3nt: TGTGCCAGCAGTTTAAGGCCCTCCGGGACAGGGGGCTTCAATGAGCAGTTCTTC

j_gene: TRBJ2-1
d_gene: TRBD2
abundance: NA
v_gene: TRBV4-1
CDR3aa: CASSPIAGSYNEQFF
CDR3nt: TGCGCCAGCAGCCCCATAGCGGGATCCTACAATGAGCAGTTCTTC

j_gene: TRBJ2-7
d_gene: NA
abundance: NA
v_gene: TRBV7-2
CDR3aa: CASSRGGYYEQYF
CDR3nt: TGTGCCAGCAGCCGCGGAGGGTACTACGAGCAGTACTTC

j_gene: TRBJ2-7
d_gene: TRBD1
abundance: few
v_gene: TRBV28
CDR3aa: CASSPGTGIYEQYF
CDR3nt: TGTGCCAGCAGCCCCGGGACAGGGATCTACGAGCAGTACTTC

j_gene: TRBJ2-3
d_gene: NA
abundance: NA
v_gene: TRBV28
CDR3aa: CASSLRQPGSTDTQYF
CDR3nt: TGTGCCAGCAGTTTACGACAGCCAGGTAGCACAGATACGCAGTATTTT

j_gene: TRBJ1-5
d_gene: NA
abundance: NA
v_gene: TRBV19
CDR3aa: CASRRGSASSNQPQHF
CDR3nt: TGTGCCTCAAGGCGGGGCTCAGCGAGTTCTAATCAGCCCCAGCATTTT